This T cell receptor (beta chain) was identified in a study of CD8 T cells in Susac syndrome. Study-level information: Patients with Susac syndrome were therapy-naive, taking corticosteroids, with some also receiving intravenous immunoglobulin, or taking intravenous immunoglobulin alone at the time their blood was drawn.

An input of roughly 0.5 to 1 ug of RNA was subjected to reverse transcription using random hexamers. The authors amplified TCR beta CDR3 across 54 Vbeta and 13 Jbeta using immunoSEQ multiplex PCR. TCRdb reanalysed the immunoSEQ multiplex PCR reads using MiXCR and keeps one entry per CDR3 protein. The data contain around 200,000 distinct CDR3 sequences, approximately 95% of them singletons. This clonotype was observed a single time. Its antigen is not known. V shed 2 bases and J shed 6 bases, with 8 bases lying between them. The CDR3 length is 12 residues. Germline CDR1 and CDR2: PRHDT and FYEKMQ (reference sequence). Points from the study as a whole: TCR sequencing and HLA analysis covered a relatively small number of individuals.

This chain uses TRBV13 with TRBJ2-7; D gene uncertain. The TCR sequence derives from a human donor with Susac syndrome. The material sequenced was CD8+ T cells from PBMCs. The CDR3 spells CASSLYSREQYF. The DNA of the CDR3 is TGTGCCAGCAGCTTATATTCTCGCGAGCAGTACTTC.